This TCR beta chain stems from a study of blood T cell repertoires in COVID-19. Source study methods: Reference gene primers were amplified, and this amplification served to estimate nucleated cell counts. The table came from immunoSEQ multiplex PCR; TCRdb's copy has only in-frame clones and leaves some out. The V and J calls and the clone size are those of that table, but D and trimming were determined from the DNA. The repertoire consists of 120,000 or so clones, with roughly nine tenths occurring once and the leading ten covering approximately 7.9%. Trimming removed 4 bases from V and 5 bases from J; junction bases left unmatched: 8. The CDR3 runs to 15 residues. Germline-derived CDR1 and CDR2 are SNHLY and FYNNEI.

This receptor was identified in a man between 70 and 80 years old who had recovered from COVID-19. Sample: peripheral blood. The J gene is TRBJ2-5, the V gene TRBV2; 9 bases align to TRBD1. The CDR3 protein is CASSGETGGVETQYF. The CDR3 region has the DNA TGTGCCAGCAGTGGGGAAACAGGGGGCGTCGAGACCCAGTACTTC.